Presented here are 14 T cell receptor beta chains from one specimen sequenced in a study of blood T cell repertoires in COVID-19. Clones were sequenced by immunoSEQ multiplex PCR, and TCRdb holds only the in-frame ones, with some missing. The sample yields fewer than 250,000 clones, approximately 80% seen once. The sample taken for sequencing was PBMCs or T cells enriched from blood (not recorded which). These receptors were obtained from a middle-aged woman with acute COVID-19.

The chain employs TRBV7-3 and TRBJ2-2; perhaps TRBD1 as D (5 bases). Germline V gene data show CDR1 as SGHTA and CDR2 as FQGTGA. Trimming shortened V by 3 bases and J by 6 bases, and 8 bases separated the two germline ends. The CDR3 loop spans 13 amino acids. The DNA of the CDR3 is TGTGCCAGCAGCTTTCAGGGCTCCGGGGAGCTGTTTTTT. Its protein product is CASSFQGSGELFF.

The J gene is TRBJ1-2, the V gene TRBV19; 7 bases fit TRBD1. Unmatched junction bases numbered 6, after V lost 5 bases and J lost 6 bases. The CDR3 consists of 13 residues. Germline V CDR1 and CDR2: LNHDA, SQIVND (reference sequence). In nucleotides, the CDR3 is TGTGCCAGTAGTCTGAACAGGGGAGATGGCTACACCTTC. Protein product: CASSLNRGDGYTF.

This clone occurred a few times. The V gene is TRBV19, the J gene TRBJ2-7, with 7 nucleotides matching TRBD1. Losses at the gene ends were 6 bases for V and 0 bases for J; bases not matched to a gene: 5. The CDR3 is made up of 14 amino acids. Germline V lookup: CDR1 LNHDA, CDR2 SQIVND (reference sequence). CDR3 loop: CASRIAGGSYEQYF. CDR3 DNA sequence: TGTGCCAGTAGAATCGCAGGGGGCTCCTACGAGCAGTACTTC.

The V call is TRBV5-4, the J call TRBJ1-5, with D uncertain. From germline, CDR1 is SGHNT and CDR2 YYREEE (reference sequence). CDR3 length: 16 amino acids. V was trimmed by 4 bases and J by 2 bases, leaving 16 bases between them. As DNA, the CDR3 is TGTGCCAGCAGCACAGCGGGGAGCCGGGGCAATCAGCCCCAGCATTTT. It specifies CASSTAGSRGNQPQHF.

The chain couples TRBV19 to TRBJ1-2, with 8 nucleotides matching TRBD1. CDR1 and CDR2 (germline): LNHDA, SQIVND (reference sequence). The length of the CDR3 is 16 residues. J was trimmed by 2 bases and V by 6 bases; bases with no gene match: 11. CDR3 DNA sequence: TGTGCCAGTAGCCGAGTCCCGGGACAGGAAAACTATGGCTACACCTTC. Its protein is CASSRVPGQENYGYTF.

The genes are TRBV6-5 and TRBJ2-2, with D perhaps matching TRBD1 (5 bases). The CDR3 loop spans 16 amino acids. V lost 6 bases and J 5 bases, leaving 19 bases between the germline ends. Germline V gives CDR1 MNHEY, CDR2 SVGAGI. This CDR3 is CASSYQGDVRTGELFF. The CDR3 DNA is TGTGCCAGCAGCTACCAAGGGGATGTGCGGACCGGGGAGCTGTTTTTT.

The V and J genes are TRBV5-6 and TRBJ1-1; D not certain. Germline lookup yields CDR1 SGHDT and CDR2 YYEEEE. This CDR3 contains 15 residues. V lost 7 bases and J 4 bases, leaving 20 bases between the germline ends. CDR3 in DNA: TGTGCCAGCGAGACTCTGCCTGGTGACGGCACTGAAGCTTTCTTT. The encoded protein is CASETLPGDGTEAFF.

CDR3 nucleotides: TGTGCCACCAGCAGAGATCCCGGGACAGAGAAAGCTTTCTTT. This translates into CATSRDPGTEKAFF. The V call is TRBV15, the J call TRBJ1-1; 7 bases are a match to TRBD1. The CDR3 runs to 14 residues. The junction had 7 bases not matched to a gene; V was cut back by 0 bases and J by 9 bases. Germline V gene lookup returns CDR1 LNHNV and CDR2 YYDKDF (reference sequence).

The chain is built from TRBV30 and TRBJ1-5; D is perhaps TRBD1 (5 bases). V shed 0 bases and J shed 5 bases, with 11 bases lying between them. This CDR3 comprises 14 residues. From germline, CDR1 is GTSNPN and CDR2 SVGIG (reference sequence). The CDR3 is CAWSVAQAHQPQHF. The CDR3 DNA reads TGTGCCTGGAGTGTAGCACAGGCGCATCAGCCCCAGCATTTT.

The V and J genes are TRBV3-1 (or the pseudogene TRBV3-2) and TRBJ1-4, with D uncertain. The CDR3 has 15 amino acids. The germline gives CDR1 LGHDT, CDR2 YNNKEL (reference sequence). The V end lost 3 bases, the J end lost 2 bases, and 10 bases lay between the germline ends. The CDR3 DNA reads TGTGCCAGCAGCCACCGGAGGATGACTAATGAAAAACTGTTTTTT. It is translated as CASSHRRMTNEKLFF.

The chain links TRBV10-3 to TRBJ2-3, with TRBD2 matching over 12 bases. The CDR3 consists of 15 residues. V dropped 6 bases and J dropped 3; count of bases not matched to a gene: 4. Germline CDR1 reads ENHRY; CDR2 reads SYGVKD. The CDR3 bases are TGTGCCATCAGCCAGACTAGCGGGGGAACAGATACGCAGTATTTT. This translates into CAISQTSGGTDTQYF.

V gene TRBV28 combines with J gene TRBJ1-2; TRBD1 is a possible D gene (6 bases). The germline CDR1 and CDR2 sequences are MDHEN and SYDVKM. V lost 4 bases to trimming and J lost 1 base, with 16 bases between them. The CDR3 extends over 16 amino acids. The CDR3 here is CASSSIRTAFNYGYTF. In DNA, the CDR3 is TGTGCCAGCAGTTCCATTCGGACAGCATTTAACTATGGCTACACCTTC.

V is TRBV28 and J is TRBJ1-5, with D tentatively TRBD1 (5 bases). Trimming pared 5 bases from V and 1 base from J, leaving 12 bases between. The CDR3 runs 15 residues. Germline V gene sequence: CDR1 MDHEN, CDR2 SYDVKM. The CDR3 region has the DNA TGTGCCAGCAGTACGCCGGGGGGGAGCAATCAGCCCCAGCATTTT. Amino acids: CASSTPGGSNQPQHF.

The chain employs TRBV9 and TRBJ2-1; weak D call: TRBD2 (6 bases). This CDR3 comprises 16 residues. V was clipped by 0 bases and J by 1 base, with 11 bases between them. CDR1 SGDLS and CDR2 YYNGEE come from the germline V gene. Here the CDR3 DNA reads TGTGCCAGCAGCGTAGCTTGGGGGACTTCCTACAATGAGCAGTTCTTC. Encoded protein: CASSVAWGTSYNEQFF.